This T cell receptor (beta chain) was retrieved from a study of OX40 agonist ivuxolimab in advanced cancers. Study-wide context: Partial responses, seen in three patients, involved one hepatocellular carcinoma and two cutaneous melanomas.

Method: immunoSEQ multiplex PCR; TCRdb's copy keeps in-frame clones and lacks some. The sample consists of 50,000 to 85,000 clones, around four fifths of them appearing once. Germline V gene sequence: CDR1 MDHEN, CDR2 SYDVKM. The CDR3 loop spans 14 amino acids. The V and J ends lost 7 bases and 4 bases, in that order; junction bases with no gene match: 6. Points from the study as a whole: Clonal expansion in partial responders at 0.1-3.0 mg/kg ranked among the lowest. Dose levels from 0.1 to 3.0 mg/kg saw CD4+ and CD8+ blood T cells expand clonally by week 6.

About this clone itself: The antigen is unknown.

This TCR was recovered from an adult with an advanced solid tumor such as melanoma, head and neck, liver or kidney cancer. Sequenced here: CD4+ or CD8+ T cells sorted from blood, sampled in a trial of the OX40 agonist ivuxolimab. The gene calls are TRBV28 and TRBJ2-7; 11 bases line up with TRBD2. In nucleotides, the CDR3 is TGTGCCAGCAACCCACTAGCGGGAGCTTACGAGCAGTACTTC. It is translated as CASNPLAGAYEQYF.